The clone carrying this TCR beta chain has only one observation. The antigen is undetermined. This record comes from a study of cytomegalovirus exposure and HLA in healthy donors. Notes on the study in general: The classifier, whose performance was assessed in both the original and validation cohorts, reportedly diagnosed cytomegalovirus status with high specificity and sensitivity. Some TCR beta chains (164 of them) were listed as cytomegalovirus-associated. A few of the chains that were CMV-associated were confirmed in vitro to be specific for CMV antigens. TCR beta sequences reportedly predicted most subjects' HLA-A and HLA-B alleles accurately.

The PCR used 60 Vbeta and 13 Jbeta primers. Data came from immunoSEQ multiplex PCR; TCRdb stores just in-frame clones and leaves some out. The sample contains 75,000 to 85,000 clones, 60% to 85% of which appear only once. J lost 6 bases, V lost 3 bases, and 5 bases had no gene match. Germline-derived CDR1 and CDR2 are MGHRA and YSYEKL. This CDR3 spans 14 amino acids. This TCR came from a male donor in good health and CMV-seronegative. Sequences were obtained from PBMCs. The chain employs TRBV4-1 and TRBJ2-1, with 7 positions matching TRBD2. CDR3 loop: CASSHMGGGNEQFF. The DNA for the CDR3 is TGCGCCAGCAGCCATATGGGGGGGGGCAATGAGCAGTTCTTC.